Below are 17 T cell receptor beta chains sequenced from a single sample in a study of shared clonotypes between healthy human individuals. The assay was immunoSEQ multiplex PCR, and TCRdb's table has in-frame clones only and misses some. The sample shows approximately 1,500,000 clones, roughly 96% of them seen only once. The sequencing sample was made of naive CD4+ T cells sorted from blood. As to subset: CD45RA+ positively selected. The receptors were sampled from a man aged 30 to 39 in good health.

This chain joins TRBV28 and TRBJ1-1; 8 positions agree with TRBD1. Germline CDR1 MDHEN, CDR2 SYDVKM. With 2 bases clipped from V and 10 bases from J, the junction kept 15 bases outside the gene matches. This CDR3 spans 16 amino acids. As DNA, the CDR3 is TGTGCCAGCAGTTTAGTAGGGGGACAGGACCCTTCGGGAGCTTTCTTT. This gives the protein CASSLVGGQDPSGAFF. Complete variable domain (other parts from reference TRBV28 and TRBJ1-1): DVKVTQSSRYLVKRTGEKVFLECVQDMDHENMFWYRQDPGLGLRLIYFSYDVKMKEKGDIPEGYSVSREKKERFSLILESASTNQTSMYLCASSLVGGQDPSGAFFGQGTRLTVV.

The chain carries TRBV11-2 and TRBJ2-5, with 12 bases fitting TRBD2. CDR3 size: 16 residues. CDR1 and CDR2 from the germline V gene are SGHAT and FQNNGV. J gave up 5 bases and V 5 bases, and 9 bases lay outside the gene matches. CDR3 loop: CASSPTTSGSSETQYF. CDR3 sequence (DNA): TGTGCCAGCAGCCCCACGACTAGCGGGAGCAGCGAGACCCAGTACTTC. The whole variable domain, filled in from reference TRBV11-2 and TRBJ2-5, reads EAGVAQSPRYKIIEKRQSVAFWCNPISGHATLYWYQQILGQGPKLLIQFQNNGVVDDSQLPKDRFSAERLKGVDSTLKIQPAKLEDSAVYLCASSPTTSGSSETQYFGPGTRLLVL.

The chain joins TRBV10-3 to TRBJ1-1; 8 nucleotides align to TRBD1. This CDR3 comprises 14 residues. Trimming at V came to 7 bases and at J to 4 bases, leaving 8 bases not matched to a gene. CDR1 is ENHRY, CDR2 SYGVKD, per germline. The CDR3 is CAITRTGISTEAFF. CDR3 coding DNA: TGTGCCATCACCCGGACAGGGATTTCCACTGAAGCTTTCTTT.

This sequence joins TRBV5-1 and TRBJ2-3; perhaps TRBD1 as D (5 bases). V shed 1 base and J shed 1 base, with 10 bases lying between them. Looked up from germline, CDR1 is SGHRS and CDR2 is YFSETQ. CDR3 length equals 15 residues. CDR3 bases: TGCGCCAGCAGCTTGAGGGGTGTCCGCACAGATACGCAGTATTTT. Amino acid sequence: CASSLRGVRTDTQYF.

The chain has TRBV6-6 and TRBJ1-1; D remains unclear. The germline V gene encodes CDR1 MNHNY and CDR2 SVGAGI (reference sequence). V shed 6 bases and J shed 7 bases, with 9 bases lying between them. The CDR3 totals 11 residues. The CDR3 coding sequence is TGTGCCAGCAGCTGGTCGATTGAAGCTTTCTTT. Its translation is CASSWSIEAFF.

For this clone: Within the sample, other DNA sequences also encode this same CDR3. The chain uses TRBV2 and TRBJ1-4; D is ambiguous. In germline, CDR1 is SNHLY, CDR2 FYNNEI. The CDR3 contains 13 residues. Trimming stripped 7 bases from V and 3 bases from J, with 9 bases between. This chain's CDR3 is CASTGTANEKLFF. For the CDR3, the DNA is TGTGCCAGCACGGGAACAGCTAATGAAAAACTGTTTTTT. The full variable domain, completed using reference TRBV2 and TRBJ1-4, is EPEVTQTPSHQVTQMGQEVILRCVPISNHLYFYWYRQILGQKVEFLVSFYNNEISEKSEIFDDQFSVERPDGSNFTLKIRSTKLEDSAMYFCASTGTANEKLFFGSGTQLSVL.

The gene calls are TRBV30 and TRBJ1-5; unclear D gene. V shed 1 base and J shed 6 bases, with 13 bases lying between them. The CDR3 runs 14 residues. Germline CDR1 is GTSNPN and CDR2 is SVGIG (reference sequence). CDR3 amino acids: CAWSEYKAGQPQHF. DNA for the CDR3: TGTGCCTGGAGTGAATATAAGGCGGGTCAGCCCCAGCATTTT.

The chain links TRBV2 to TRBJ2-7; either TRBD1 or TRBD2 may fit D (6 bases each). Germline V gene data show CDR1 as SNHLY and CDR2 as FYNNEI. The CDR3 totals 15 residues. V lost 7 bases to trimming and J lost 2 bases, with 18 bases between them. CDR3 sequence: CASIKQGGTTYEQYF. The CDR3 DNA is TGTGCCAGCATCAAACAGGGCGGGACCACCTACGAGCAGTACTTC. Drawing the rest from reference TRBV2 and TRBJ2-7, the complete variable domain is EPEVTQTPSHQVTQMGQEVILRCVPISNHLYFYWYRQILGQKVEFLVSFYNNEISEKSEIFDDQFSVERPDGSNFTLKIRSTKLEDSAMYFCASIKQGGTTYEQYFGPGTRLTVT.

The chain combines TRBV10-2 with TRBJ2-5, with 9 bases fitting TRBD2. The CDR3 totals 14 residues. J gave up 5 bases and V 7 bases, and 8 bases lay outside the gene matches. Per germline, CDR1 WSHSY and CDR2 SAAADI. The CDR3 region has the DNA TGCGCCAGCACCTTAGCGGGAGCGGGGGAGACCCAGTACTTC. Translation: CASTLAGAGETQYF.

The chain is built from TRBV4-1 and TRBJ2-3; D unresolved. Germline CDR1 MGHRA, CDR2 YSYEKL. CDR3 length: 14 amino acids. Between the trimmed V and J ends, which lost 0 bases and 4 bases, there was a span of 8 bases. CDR3 in amino acids: CASSQDLVADTQYF. In DNA form, the CDR3 reads TGCGCCAGCAGCCAAGACTTAGTTGCAGATACGCAGTATTTT.

The V gene is TRBV7-3, the J gene TRBJ2-1; TRBD2 might be the D (6 bases). Trimming pared 6 bases from V and 9 bases from J, leaving 24 bases between. CDR1 is SGHTA, CDR2 FQGTGA, per germline. The CDR3 extends over 16 amino acids. The CDR3 spells CASSDTPLADGGEQFF. The CDR3, as DNA: TGTGCCAGCAGTGATACCCCACTAGCAGATGGAGGTGAGCAGTTCTTC. Supplemented by reference TRBV7-3 and TRBJ2-1, the full variable domain reads GAGVSQTPSNKVTEKGKYVELRCDPISGHTALYWYRQSLGQGPEFLIYFQGTGAADDSGLPNDRFFAVRPEGSVSTLKIQRTERGDSAVYLCASSDTPLADGGEQFFGPGTRLTVL.

The chain carries TRBV28 and TRBJ2-1; D is uncertain. There are 15 residues in the CDR3. V lost 4 bases and J 2 bases, leaving 12 bases between the germline ends. Looked up from germline, CDR1 is MDHEN and CDR2 is SYDVKM. The DNA of the CDR3 is TGTGCCAGCAGTTCTCCGAGAACTCCCTACAATGAGCAGTTCTTC. As protein: CASSSPRTPYNEQFF. The entire variable domain, with the rest obtained from reference TRBV28 and TRBJ2-1, is as follows: DVKVTQSSRYLVKRTGEKVFLECVQDMDHENMFWYRQDPGLGLRLIYFSYDVKMKEKGDIPEGYSVSREKKERFSLILESASTNQTSMYLCASSSPRTPYNEQFFGPGTRLTVL.

The rearrangement joins TRBV4-3 to TRBJ2-7; D not resolved. V lost 0 bases and J 3 bases, leaving 6 bases between the germline ends. The CDR3 is 13 amino acids. Germline loops: CDR1 LGHNA, CDR2 YSLEER. CDR3 sequence reads: CASSQDTDYEQYF. CDR3 DNA: TGCGCCAGCAGCCAAGATACGGACTACGAGCAGTACTTC.

The chain carries TRBV27 and TRBJ2-7; D tentatively fits TRBD1 or TRBD2 (5 bases each). Germline-derived CDR1 and CDR2 are MNHEY and SMNVEV (reference sequence). The CDR3 runs to 16 residues. V was shortened by 5 bases and J by 4 bases, with 21 bases between the two germline ends. The CDR3 spells CASSTKGTSPGYEQYF. DNA for the CDR3: TGTGCCAGCAGTACGAAAGGGACGTCCCCGGGATACGAGCAGTACTTC.

This clone was counted a single time. This sequence joins TRBV2 and TRBJ1-2, with TRBD1 identical over 12 bases. With 7 bases clipped from V and 4 bases from J, the junction kept 7 bases outside the gene matches. The CDR3 loop spans 15 amino acids. Germline lookup yields CDR1 SNHLY and CDR2 FYNNEI. In DNA, the CDR3 is TGTGCCAGCACCGGGACAGGGGGCAGCGGCTATGGCTACACCTTC. As protein: CASTGTGGSGYGYTF.

This chain uses TRBV11-2 with TRBJ1-4, with D possibly being TRBD1 (5 bases). The CDR3 is 17 residues long. Trimming shortened V by 6 bases and J by 0 bases, and 17 bases separated the two germline ends. Germline values: CDR1 SGHAT, CDR2 FQNNGV. The CDR3 protein is CASSLTGGRATNEKLFF. The CDR3 nucleotides read TGTGCCAGCAGTTTGACGGGGGGTCGGGCAACTAATGAAAAACTGTTTTTT.

Details on this clone: One end of the junction is discordant with germline, which a read error may explain. CDR3 sequence: CASSPTLTNTGELFF. DNA for the CDR3: TGTGCTAGCAGCCCCACACTAACGAACACCGGGGAGCTGTTTTTT. The chain recombines TRBV7-7 with TRBJ2-2; D call uncertain. Per germline, CDR1 SSHAT and CDR2 FNYEAQ (reference sequence). CDR3 length: 15 residues.